This note documents a single T cell receptor (beta chain) sequence. This specimen comes from a study of blood T cell repertoires in COVID-19. Under the authors' procedure: Nucleated cell counts were estimated from reference gene primer amplification. The protocol was immunoSEQ multiplex PCR, while the TCRdb copy is restricted to in-frame clones and leaves out a portion. The DNA was the basis for D and trimming; V, J and clone size are from that table. Of 380,000 or so clones in the sample, approximately 77% were seen once. Germline lookup yields CDR1 ENHRY and CDR2 SYGVKD. Trimming at V came to 4 bases and at J to 0 bases, leaving 3 bases not matched to a gene. CDR3 size: 15 residues.

The V gene is TRBV10-3, the J gene TRBJ2-3; TRBD1 aligns across 8 bases. This clonotype originated in a human donor with acute or convalescent COVID-19. The donor label of this sample is uncertain. Specimen: peripheral blood. In DNA, the CDR3 is TGTGCCATCAGTGCCGGGACAGGCAGCACAGATACGCAGTATTTT. It translates to CAISAGTGSTDTQYF.